This TCR beta chain is from a study of T cells in Graves' hyperthyroidism and ophthalmopathy. Uncontrolled infection, other autoimmune disease, pregnancy or lactation barred patients from enrollment. Diagnoses were made from clinical symptoms, serum measures (thyroxine and TRAb), thyroid ultrasound and orbital computed tomography. This clonotype has a count of ten or more. Its antigen is not known. The TCR beta CDR3 regions underwent amplification using RNA transcripts as the source. The HTBI primer set was used in a first-round RT-PCR of the TCR CDR3. One entry per CDR3 protein, called by TCRdb with MiXCR from the multiplex PCR reads. The sample shows a few hundred thousand distinct CDR3 sequences, about 15% of them seen only once. The CDR3 runs to 13 residues. The germline V gene encodes CDR1 SGHDN and CDR2 FVKESK. Between the trimmed V and J ends, which lost 4 bases and 5 bases, there was a span of 9 bases.

General study points: Blood shared most expanded thyroid clonotypes above 0.001.

The sequence derives from a woman aged 25 to 39 with Graves' hyperthyroidism that later progressed to Graves' ophthalmopathy. The sequencing input was blood. V gene TRBV14 combines with J gene TRBJ2-1, with D possibly matching TRBD2 (7 bases). The CDR3 region is CASSPRGHNEQFF. The CDR3 nucleotides read TGTGCCAGCAGCCCGCGGGGGCACAATGAGCAGTTCTTC. Complete variable domain (other parts from reference TRBV14 and TRBJ2-1): EAGVTQFPSHSVIEKGQTVTLRCDPISGHDNLYWYRRVMGKEIKFLLHFVKESKQDESGMPNNRFLAERTGGTYSTLKVQPAELEDSGVYFCASSPRGHNEQFFGPGTRLTVL.